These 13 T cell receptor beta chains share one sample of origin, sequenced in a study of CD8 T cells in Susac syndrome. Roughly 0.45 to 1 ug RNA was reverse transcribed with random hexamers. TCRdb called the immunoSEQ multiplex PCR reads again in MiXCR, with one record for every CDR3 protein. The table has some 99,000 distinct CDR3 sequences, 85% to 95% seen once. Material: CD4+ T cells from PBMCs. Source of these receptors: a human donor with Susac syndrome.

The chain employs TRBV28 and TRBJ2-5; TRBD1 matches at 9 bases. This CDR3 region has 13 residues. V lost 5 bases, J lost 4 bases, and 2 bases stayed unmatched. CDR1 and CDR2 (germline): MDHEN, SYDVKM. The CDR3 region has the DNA TGTGCCAGCAGTACAGGGGGCCCAGAGACCCAGTACTTC. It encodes CASSTGGPETQYF.

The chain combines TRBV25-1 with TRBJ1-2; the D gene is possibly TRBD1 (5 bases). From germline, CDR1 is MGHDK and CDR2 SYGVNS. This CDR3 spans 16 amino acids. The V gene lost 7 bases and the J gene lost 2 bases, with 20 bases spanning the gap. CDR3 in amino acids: CASIGPRVGGNYGYTF. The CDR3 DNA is TGTGCCAGCATCGGCCCGAGGGTTGGGGGAAACTATGGCTACACCTTC.

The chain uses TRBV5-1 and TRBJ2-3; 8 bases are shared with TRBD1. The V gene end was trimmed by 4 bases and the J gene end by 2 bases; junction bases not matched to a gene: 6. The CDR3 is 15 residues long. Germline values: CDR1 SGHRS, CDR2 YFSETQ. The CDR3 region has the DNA TGCGCCAGCAGCCGCCAGGGGGCGAACACAGATACGCAGTATTTT. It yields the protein CASSRQGANTDTQYF.

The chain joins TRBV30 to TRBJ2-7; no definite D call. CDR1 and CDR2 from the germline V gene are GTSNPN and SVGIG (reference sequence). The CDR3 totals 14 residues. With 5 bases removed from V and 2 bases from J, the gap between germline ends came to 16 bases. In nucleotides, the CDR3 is TGTGCCTGGGACCCACGGGCACACACCTACGAGCAGTACTTC. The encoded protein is CAWDPRAHTYEQYF.

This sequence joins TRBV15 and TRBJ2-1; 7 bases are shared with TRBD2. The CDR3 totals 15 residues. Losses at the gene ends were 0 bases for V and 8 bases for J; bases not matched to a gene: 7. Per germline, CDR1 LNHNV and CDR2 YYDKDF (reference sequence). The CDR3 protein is CATSRDGRADHEQFF. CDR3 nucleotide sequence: TGTGCCACCAGCAGAGATGGGAGGGCGGACCATGAGCAGTTCTTC.

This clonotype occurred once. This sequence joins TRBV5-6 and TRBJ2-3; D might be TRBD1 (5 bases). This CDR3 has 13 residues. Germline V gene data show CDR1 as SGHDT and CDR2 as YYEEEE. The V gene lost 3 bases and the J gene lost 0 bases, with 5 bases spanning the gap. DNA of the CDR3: TGTGCCAGCAGCTGGGGCAGCACAGATACGCAGTATTTT. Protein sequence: CASSWGSTDTQYF.

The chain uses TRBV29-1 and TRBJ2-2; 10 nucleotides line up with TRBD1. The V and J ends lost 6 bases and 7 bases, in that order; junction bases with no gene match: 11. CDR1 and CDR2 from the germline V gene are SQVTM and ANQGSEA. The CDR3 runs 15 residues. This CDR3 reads CSVAGTGAFGGELFF. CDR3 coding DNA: TGCAGCGTGGCCGGGACAGGGGCTTTTGGCGGGGAGCTGTTTTTT.

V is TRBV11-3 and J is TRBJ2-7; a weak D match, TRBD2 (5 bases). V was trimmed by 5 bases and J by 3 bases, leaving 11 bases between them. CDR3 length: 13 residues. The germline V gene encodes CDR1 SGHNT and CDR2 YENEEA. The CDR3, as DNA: TGTGCCAGCAGCCCGAACGGGGTCTACGAGCAGTACTTC. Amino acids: CASSPNGVYEQYF.

The CDR3, as DNA: TGTGCCACCAGTGGGGCTAGCGGGGGGACAGATACGCAGTATTTT. Amino acids: CATSGASGGTDTQYF. This rearrangement joins TRBV24-1 to TRBJ2-3; TRBD2 matches at 11 bases. Germline V lookup: CDR1 KGHDR, CDR2 SFDVKD. V lost 5 bases to trimming and J lost 3 bases; unmatched junction nucleotides: 3. The CDR3 length is 15 residues.

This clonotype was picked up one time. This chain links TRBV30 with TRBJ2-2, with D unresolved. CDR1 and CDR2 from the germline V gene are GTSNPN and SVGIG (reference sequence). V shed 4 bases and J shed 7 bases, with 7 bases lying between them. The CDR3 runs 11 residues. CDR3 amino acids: CAWINVGELFF. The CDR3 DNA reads TGTGCCTGGATTAATGTCGGGGAGCTGTTTTTT.

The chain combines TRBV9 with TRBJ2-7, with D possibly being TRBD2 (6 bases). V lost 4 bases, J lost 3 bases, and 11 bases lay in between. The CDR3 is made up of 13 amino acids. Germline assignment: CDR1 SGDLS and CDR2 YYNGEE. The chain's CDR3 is CASSFDGGYEQYF. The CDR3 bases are TGTGCCAGCAGCTTCGACGGGGGCTACGAGCAGTACTTC.

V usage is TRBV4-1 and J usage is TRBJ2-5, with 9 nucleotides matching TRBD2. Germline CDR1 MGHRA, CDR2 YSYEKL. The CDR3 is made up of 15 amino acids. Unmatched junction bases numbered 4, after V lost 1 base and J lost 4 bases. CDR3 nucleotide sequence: TGCGCCAGCAGCCAAGCCAGCGGGGGGCGAGAGACCCAGTACTTC. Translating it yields CASSQASGGRETQYF.

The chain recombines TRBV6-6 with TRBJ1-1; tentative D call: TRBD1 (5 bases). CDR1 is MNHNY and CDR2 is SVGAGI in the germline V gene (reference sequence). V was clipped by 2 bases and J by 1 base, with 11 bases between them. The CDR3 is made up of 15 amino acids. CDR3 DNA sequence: TGTGCCAGCAGTTACCAGCAGGGCGGGAACACTGAAGCTTTCTTT. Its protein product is CASSYQQGGNTEAFF.